What follows describes a single T cell receptor beta chain. Its antigen target is currently unknown. No base-level quality is on record; no much larger clone is a single base apart. The data were taken from a study of preoperative IRX-2 immunotherapy in early breast cancer (dated 2019 in TCRdb). To prepare the library, the immunoSEQ multiplex PCR assay was applied. The table was pulled from immuneACCESS by TCRdb, which kept in-frame rearrangements only. Such tables lose some clones; where checked, under half of the loss comes from unresolved V genes, and the rest has no known cause. Across this sample there are some 32,000 clones, with roughly 80% seen only once. The ten most abundant clones make up 2% to 3% of the sample. V trim: 6 bases; J trim: 4 bases; unmatched bases: 5. From the cysteine through the phenylalanine, the CDR3 covers 14 amino acids. Left in the record is the CDR3 DNA by itself, 42 bases read in frame from the first base. CDR1 and CDR2 were assigned from the germline V gene as MDHEN and SYDVKM.

This specimen's treatment or condition label, interpreted: preoperative locoregional IRX-2 cytokine immunotherapy. The samples were obtained from a phase Ib study that tested preoperative, locoregional IRX-2 cytokine immunotherapy designed to prime immune responses. The donors were early-stage breast cancer patients who were given IRX-2 prior to surgery. The TCR was taken from a human donor with breast cancer. Sequenced here: lymph node tissue, sampled from a patient treated with IRX-2 immunotherapy. The chain is made from TRBV28 and TRBJ1-3; TRBD1 lines up with 8 middle nucleotides. The nucleotide sequence reads as follows: TGTGCCAGCAGGGACAGGGCTTTAGGAAACACCATATATTTT. This encodes CASRDRALGNTIYF.